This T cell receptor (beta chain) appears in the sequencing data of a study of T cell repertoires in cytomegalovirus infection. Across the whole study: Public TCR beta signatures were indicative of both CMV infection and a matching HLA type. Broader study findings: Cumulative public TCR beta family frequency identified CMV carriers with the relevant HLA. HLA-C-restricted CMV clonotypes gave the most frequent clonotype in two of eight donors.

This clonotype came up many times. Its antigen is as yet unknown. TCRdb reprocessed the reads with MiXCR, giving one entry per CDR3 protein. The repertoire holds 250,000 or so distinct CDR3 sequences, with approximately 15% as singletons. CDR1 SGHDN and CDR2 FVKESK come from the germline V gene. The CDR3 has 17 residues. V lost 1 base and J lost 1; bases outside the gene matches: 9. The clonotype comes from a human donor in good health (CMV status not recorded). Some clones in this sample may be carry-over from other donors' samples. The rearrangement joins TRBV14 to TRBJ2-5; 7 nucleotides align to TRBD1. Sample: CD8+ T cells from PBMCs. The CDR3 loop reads CASSQGLTRGFQETQYF. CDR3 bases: TGTGCCAGCAGCCAAGGTTTGACCAGGGGGTTCCAAGAGACCCAGTACTTC.